What follows are 28 T cell receptor beta chains derived from one specimen sequenced in a study of blood T cell repertoires in COVID-19. Assay: immunoSEQ multiplex PCR; the TCRdb copy retains only in-frame clones and omits some. This table has around 190,000 clones, approximately 80% appearing once. Sequenced material: peripheral blood. Source of these receptors: a human donor in a cohort sampled during active COVID-19.

The chain recombines TRBV6-4 with TRBJ2-1; TRBD2 aligns across 12 bases. Unmatched junction bases numbered 13, after V lost 2 bases and J lost 5 bases. This CDR3 is built from 19 residues. CDR1 is MRHNA and CDR2 is SNTAGT in the germline V gene. The CDR3 here is CASSDPKTSGSITDNEQFF. The CDR3 DNA sequence: TGTGCCAGCAGTGACCCAAAGACTAGCGGGAGTATCACCGACAATGAGCAGTTCTTC.

This sequence joins TRBV27 and TRBJ2-5, with 7 bases that match TRBD1. CDR3 length: 17 amino acids. V shed 7 bases, J shed 2 bases, and the junction held 16 bases outside the gene matches. Per the germline V gene, CDR1 is MNHEY and CDR2 is SMNVEV (reference sequence). The CDR3 spells CASIHDREPWGQETQYF. As DNA, the CDR3 is TGTGCCAGCATCCATGACAGGGAACCTTGGGGGCAAGAGACCCAGTACTTC.

The rearrangement joins TRBV7-8 to TRBJ1-2; TRBD1 matches at 7 bases. Germline lookup yields CDR1 SGHVS and CDR2 FQNEAQ. CDR3 length: 15 residues. V dropped 4 bases and J dropped 7; count of bases not matched to a gene: 12. Here the CDR3 reads CASSSSRGLVGGYTF. Written as DNA, the CDR3 is TGTGCCAGCAGCTCTTCCAGGGGGTTAGTAGGTGGCTACACCTTC.

The rearrangement uses TRBV6-5 and TRBJ1-4; D remains ambiguous. V was cut by 2 bases and J by 4 bases, with 5 bases left in between. The CDR3 sequence is 13 residues long. The germline gives CDR1 MNHEY, CDR2 SVGAGI. In DNA, the CDR3 is TGTGCCAGCAGTTACCAGTTTAATGAAAAACTGTTTTTT. Translation gives CASSYQFNEKLFF.

The chain combines TRBV10-3 with TRBJ2-3; D possibly corresponds to TRBD2 (6 bases). Germline V gene sequence: CDR1 ENHRY, CDR2 SYGVKD. The V end lost 3 bases, the J end lost 4 bases, and 14 bases lay between the germline ends. The CDR3 loop spans 15 amino acids. CDR3: CAISDPGVGADTQYF. The CDR3 DNA sequence: TGTGCCATCAGTGATCCGGGAGTTGGGGCAGATACGCAGTATTTT.

This clone has ten or more counts. The chain joins TRBV25-1 to TRBJ1-1; D is ambiguous. V was clipped by 4 bases and J by 7 bases, with 13 bases between them. This CDR3 has 13 amino acids. Per the germline V gene, CDR1 is MGHDK and CDR2 is SYGVNS. The DNA of the CDR3 is TGTGCCAGCAGTGGTAAGGTCACAGTTGAAGCTTTCTTT. Translating gives CASSGKVTVEAFF.

The CDR3 sequence is CASSLEDRGPYEQYF. CDR3 DNA: TGTGCCAGCAGCTTAGAAGACAGGGGTCCCTACGAGCAGTACTTC. This sequence joins TRBV7-9 and TRBJ2-7, with 8 bases identical to TRBD1. The CDR3 length is 15 residues. CDR1 is SEHNR, CDR2 FQNEAQ, per germline (reference sequence). The V and J ends lost 1 base and 2 bases, in that order; junction bases with no gene match: 4.

The V gene is TRBV12-5, the J gene TRBJ2-3, with 9 bases lining up with TRBD2. This CDR3 spans 16 amino acids. Germline V gene lookup returns CDR1 LGHNT and CDR2 FRNRAP. The J segment lost 3 bases and the V segment lost 7 bases, leaving 11 bases of the junction unmatched. CDR3 coding DNA: TGTGCTAGTGTGAGGGCGGGAGGGCCGAGGACAGATACGCAGTATTTT. Residues: CASVRAGGPRTDTQYF.

The chain joins TRBV30 to TRBJ2-5; 10 bases line up with TRBD2. The CDR3 spans 16 residues. The V and J ends lost 0 bases and 7 bases, in that order; junction bases with no gene match: 11. Germline CDR1 GTSNPN, CDR2 SVGIG (reference sequence). The CDR3 DNA reads as TGTGCCTGGAGTGTACGGTTGGTAGCGGGAGGAGGGACCCAGTACTTC. It codes for CAWSVRLVAGGGTQYF. Complete variable domain (other parts from reference TRBV30 and TRBJ2-5): SQTIHQWPATLVQPVGSPLSLECTVEGTSNPNLYWYRQAAGRGLQLLFYSVGIGQISSEVPQNLSASRPQDRQFILSSKKLLLSDSGFYLCAWSVRLVAGGGTQYFGPGTRLLVL.

The gene calls are TRBV2 and TRBJ1-4; D is unclear. The CDR3 is made up of 13 amino acids. The germline V gene has CDR1 SNHLY and CDR2 FYNNEI. V shed 9 bases and J shed 8 bases, with 16 bases lying between them. CDR3: CASGEVLEEKLFF. The CDR3 region has the DNA TGTGCCAGTGGGGAGGTGTTGGAAGAAAAACTGTTTTTT.

The gene calls are TRBV11-3 and TRBJ1-4; tentatively, D is TRBD1 (6 bases). This CDR3 comprises 17 residues. The V end was cut by 2 bases, the J end by 0 bases, with 13 bases between. Germline CDR1 reads SGHNT; CDR2 reads YENEEA. CDR3 protein: CASSLIRGRTTNEKLFF. The DNA of the CDR3 is TGTGCCAGCAGCTTAATCAGGGGAAGAACAACTAATGAAAAACTGTTTTTT.

V and J are TRBV30 and TRBJ2-2; tentative D call: TRBD1 (6 bases). The length of the CDR3 is 14 residues. With 1 base removed from V and 7 bases from J, the gap between germline ends came to 13 bases. The germline gives CDR1 GTSNPN, CDR2 SVGIG (reference sequence). The CDR3 protein is CAWSGSGVYGELFF. DNA for the CDR3: TGTGCCTGGAGTGGTTCAGGGGTCTACGGGGAGCTGTTTTTT.

This clone has only one observation. The rearrangement uses TRBV5-1 and TRBJ2-7; TRBD1 agrees at 10 bases. The germline CDR1 and CDR2 sequences are SGHRS and YFSETQ. V gave up 0 bases and J gave up 4 bases; unmatched junction bases: 4. The CDR3 sequence is 15 residues long. The CDR3 nucleotides read TGCGCCAGCAGCTTGGGGGGACAGGGGATGTACGAGCAGTACTTC. Protein product: CASSLGGQGMYEQYF. Drawing the rest from reference TRBV5-1 and TRBJ2-7, the complete variable domain is KAGVTQTPRYLIKTRGQQVTLSCSPISGHRSVSWYQQTPGQGLQFLFEYFSETQRNKGNFPGRFSGRQFSNSRSEMNVSTLELGDSALYLCASSLGGQGMYEQYFGPGTRLTVT.

Written as DNA, the CDR3 is TGTGCCAGCAGTGGGTGGGACATCTCTGGAAACACCATATATTTT. Translating gives CASSGWDISGNTIYF. The J gene is TRBJ1-3, the V gene TRBV27; possibly TRBD1 for D (6 bases). Germline values: CDR1 MNHEY, CDR2 SMNVEV (reference sequence). V gave up 5 bases and J gave up 0 bases, with 11 bases separating them. The CDR3 runs 15 residues.

The rearrangement uses TRBV19 and TRBJ2-1; TRBD2 matches 11 bases. Trimming removed 8 bases from V and 5 bases from J; junction bases left unmatched: 14. The CDR3 covers 17 residues. Germline V gene data show CDR1 as LNHDA and CDR2 as SQIVND (reference sequence). CDR3 residues: CASGPTGLGLADNEQFF. CDR3 nucleotide sequence: TGTGCCAGTGGCCCCACGGGACTGGGACTAGCGGACAATGAGCAGTTCTTC. The full variable domain, in which reference TRBV19 and TRBJ2-1 provide the parts outside the CDR3, is DGGITQSPKYLFRKEGQNVTLSCEQNLNHDAMYWYRQDPGQGLRLIYYSQIVNDFQKGDIAEGYSVSREKKESFPLTVTSAQKNPTAFYLCASGPTGLGLADNEQFFGPGTRLTVL.

On this clone: Other DNA variants within this sample encode the same CDR3. V is TRBV2 and J is TRBJ2-7; 10 nucleotides align to TRBD2. Trimming removed 3 bases from V and 0 bases from J; junction bases left unmatched: 5. Germline V CDR1 and CDR2: SNHLY, FYNNEI. CDR3 length: 16 residues. CDR3 DNA sequence: TGTGCCAGCAGTGATAGGACTAGCGGTTTCTCCTACGAGCAGTACTTC. This encodes CASSDRTSGFSYEQYF.

DNA for the CDR3: TGTGCCAGCCTAGACAGGGGATTTGATCAGCCCCAGCATTTT. Protein product: CASLDRGFDQPQHF. The chain carries TRBV6-5 and TRBJ1-5, with 8 bases identical to TRBD1. This CDR3 has 14 residues. Germline V lookup: CDR1 MNHEY, CDR2 SVGAGI. The J segment lost 5 bases and the V segment lost 8 bases, leaving 8 bases of the junction unmatched.

The chain joins TRBV6-5 to TRBJ2-2; D is undetermined. Germline loops: CDR1 MNHEY, CDR2 SVGAGI. The CDR3 has 15 amino acids. V was pared by 0 bases and J by 4 bases, with 9 bases between. The CDR3 DNA reads TGTGCCAGCAGTTACTCGAACACGGGCACCGGGGAGCTGTTTTTT. Translated: CASSYSNTGTGELFF.

The chain has TRBV7-8 and TRBJ1-5, with TRBD1 as a possible D gene (6 bases). The CDR3 has 16 amino acids. The V gene lost 5 bases and the J gene lost 5 bases, with 19 bases spanning the gap. In germline, CDR1 is SGHVS, CDR2 FQNEAQ. The CDR3 nucleotides are TGTGCCAGCAGCACGTGGCCCAGGGGCGTCGATCAGCCCCAGCATTTT. Its protein is CASSTWPRGVDQPQHF.

The chain recombines TRBV24-1 with TRBJ2-1; no firm D call. Per the germline V gene, CDR1 is KGHDR and CDR2 is SFDVKD. Trimming removed 3 bases at V and 2 bases at J, with 10 bases between. The CDR3 is made up of 15 amino acids. This CDR3 reads CATSDEAVPYNEQFF. The CDR3 coding sequence is TGTGCCACCAGTGATGAGGCGGTACCCTACAATGAGCAGTTCTTC.

The chain has TRBV3-1 (or the pseudogene TRBV3-2) and TRBJ2-1; 12 bases align to TRBD2. The germline V gene encodes CDR1 LGHDT and CDR2 YNNKEL (reference sequence). The V gene end was trimmed by 2 bases and the J gene end by 5 bases; junction bases not matched to a gene: 7. CDR3 length equals 17 residues. This CDR3 is CASSQKRGLAGDNEQFF. The CDR3, as DNA: TGTGCCAGCAGCCAAAAACGGGGACTAGCGGGCGACAATGAGCAGTTCTTC.

The chain links TRBV9 to TRBJ2-7; the D is unclear. The germline V gene encodes CDR1 SGDLS and CDR2 YYNGEE. This CDR3 has 13 residues. V shed 3 bases and J shed 0 bases, with 7 bases lying between them. CDR3 residues: CASSASSSYEQYF. CDR3 sequence (DNA): TGTGCCAGCAGCGCCTCGAGCTCCTACGAGCAGTACTTC.

This clone occurred once. The rearrangement joins TRBV7-6 to TRBJ2-2, with D tentatively TRBD2 (5 bases). V gave up 6 bases and J gave up 3 bases, with 11 bases separating them. Germline V CDR1 and CDR2: SGHVS, FNYEAQ. The CDR3 is 14 residues long. The DNA for the CDR3 is TGTGCCAGCAGACAACGGGAATACACCGGGGAGCTGTTTTTT. This gives the protein CASRQREYTGELFF.

The chain employs TRBV6-5 and TRBJ2-1, with 11 bases lining up with TRBD2. CDR3 length equals 15 residues. Germline trimming cut 6 bases from V and 8 bases from J; bases unmatched to any gene: 9. Germline CDR1 MNHEY, CDR2 SVGAGI. CDR3 in amino acids: CASSPTSGSHDEQFF. In DNA form, the CDR3 reads TGTGCCAGCAGCCCCACTAGCGGGAGTCATGATGAGCAGTTCTTC.

The chain carries TRBV3-1 (or the pseudogene TRBV3-2) and TRBJ2-7; a possible D gene is TRBD2 (5 bases). CDR3 length: 16 amino acids. Deletions cut 0 bases from V and 0 bases from J, with 12 bases between. Germline CDR1 reads LGHDT; CDR2 reads YNNKEL (reference sequence). CDR3 coding DNA: TGTGCCAGCAGCCAAGACGAGGGAAGACTCTCCTACGAGCAGTACTTC. This codes for CASSQDEGRLSYEQYF.

The chain recombines TRBV5-8 with TRBJ2-5; possibly TRBD2 for D (7 bases). Germline CDR1 and CDR2: SGHTS and YDEGEE. CDR3 length equals 17 residues. Trimming left V 4 bases short and J 4 bases short, with 23 bases between. CDR3 sequence (DNA): TGTGCCAGCAGCGGTAAGCGGGACACCTCAAGACGAGAGACCCAGTACTTC. This translates into CASSGKRDTSRRETQYF.

This clone was counted a single time. The chain has TRBV3-1 (or the pseudogene TRBV3-2) and TRBJ1-4; possibly TRBD1 for D (6 bases). CDR1 and CDR2 (germline): LGHDT, YNNKEL (reference sequence). The CDR3 is 15 residues long. Between the trimmed V and J ends, which lost 2 bases and 7 bases, there was a span of 14 bases. The CDR3, as DNA: TGTGCCAGCAGCCAATGGGGGCGGGTCGGTGAAAAACTGTTTTTT. It codes for CASSQWGRVGEKLFF.

This clone occurred once. The V and J genes are TRBV7-2 and TRBJ2-1; D may be TRBD2 (5 bases). From germline, CDR1 is SGHTA and CDR2 FQGNSA. V lost 8 bases and J 0 bases, leaving 14 bases between the germline ends. The CDR3 totals 15 residues. This chain's CDR3 is CASRDRRSSYNEQFF. In nucleotides, the CDR3 is TGTGCCAGCCGGGATAGGCGGAGCTCCTACAATGAGCAGTTCTTC.